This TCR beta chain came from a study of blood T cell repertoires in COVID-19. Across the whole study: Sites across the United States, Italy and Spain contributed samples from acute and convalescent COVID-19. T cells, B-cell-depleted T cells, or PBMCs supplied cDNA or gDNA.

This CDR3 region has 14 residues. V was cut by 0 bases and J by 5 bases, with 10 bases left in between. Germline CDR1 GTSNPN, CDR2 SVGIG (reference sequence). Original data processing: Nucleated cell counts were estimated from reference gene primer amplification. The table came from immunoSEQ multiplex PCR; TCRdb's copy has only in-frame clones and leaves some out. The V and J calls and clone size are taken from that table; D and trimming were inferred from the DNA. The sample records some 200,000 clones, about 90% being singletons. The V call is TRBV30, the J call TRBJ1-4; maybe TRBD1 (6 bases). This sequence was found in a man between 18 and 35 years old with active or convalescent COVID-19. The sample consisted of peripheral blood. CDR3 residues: CAWSVPRGNEKLFF. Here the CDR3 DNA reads TGTGCCTGGAGTGTACCTAGGGGGAATGAAAAACTGTTTTTT.